One TCR beta chain is described in this entry. Its antigen is unknown. This entry comes from a study of cytomegalovirus exposure and HLA in healthy donors. Study-level findings and limits: An observed cluster of highly shared sequence variants was recorded as a likely sequencing artifact. Rarity characterized most TCR sequences, yet some public TCRs appeared in many donors. Per a prior analysis, the majority of TCR beta V segments were productive roughly 87% or roughly 30% of the time. Later analysis demonstrated an association between a missense DCLRE1C variant and TCR beta V- and J-gene trimming.

The PCR employed 60 Vbeta primers together with 13 Jbeta primers. Generated by immunoSEQ multiplex PCR, the TCRdb table keeps only in-frame clones and is missing some. The top ten hold over 9% of the sample, which has some 90,000 clones, about four fifths seen once. The CDR3 runs 17 residues. Germline V lookup: CDR1 LGHNA, CDR2 YSLEER. V lost 0 bases and J 0 bases, leaving 11 bases between the germline ends. V gene TRBV4-3 combines with J gene TRBJ2-2; no clear D. Sequenced sample: PBMCs. This TCR came from a human donor in good health. CDR3 sequence: CASSQDPAGANTGELFF. CDR3 nucleotides: TGCGCCAGCAGCCAAGATCCCGCCGGAGCGAACACCGGGGAGCTGTTTTTT.